Presented here are 30 T cell receptor beta chains from one specimen sequenced in a study of T-cell memory formation after mild COVID-19. TCRdb independently ran MiXCR on the 5' RACE reads; one entry per CDR3 protein. In the table there are roughly 200,000 distinct CDR3 sequences, 16% of which are singletons. Sequenced: PBMCs or a T cell subset sorted from them (not recorded which). These TCRs come from an adult woman who had mild COVID-19 (a few samples of this study predate the infection). Cell type and time point are not known.

This clonotype was counted only a few times. This chain joins TRBV20-1 and TRBJ2-3; 9 bases match TRBD2. The CDR3 runs to 15 residues. Germline V gene data show CDR1 as DFQATT and CDR2 as SNEGSKA (reference sequence). After removal of 2 bases from V and 2 bases from J, the junction contained 5 bases not matched to a gene. CDR3 coding DNA: TGCAGTGCTAGAAGCGGGAGGTGGTTCACAGATACGCAGTATTTT. It codes for CSARSGRWFTDTQYF.

This clonotype was observed a handful of times. The V call is TRBV20-1, the J call TRBJ2-1; the D call may be TRBD1 or TRBD2 (6 bases each). The CDR3 contains 13 residues. Germline V gene sequence: CDR1 DFQATT, CDR2 SNEGSKA (reference sequence). V was shortened by 6 bases and J by 8 bases, with 17 bases between the two germline ends. CDR3 in DNA: TGCAGTGCCGTGTCGGGGGCCCCGTATGAGCAGTTCTTC. This gives the protein CSAVSGAPYEQFF.

This chain links TRBV6-5 with TRBJ2-7; 9 nucleotides agree with TRBD1. Looked up from germline, CDR1 is MNHEY and CDR2 is SVGAGI. This CDR3 has 14 residues. V lost 6 bases, J lost 2 bases, and 5 bases stayed unmatched. The CDR3 loop reads CASRRQGETYEQYF. The CDR3 DNA follows: TGTGCCAGCAGGAGACAGGGGGAAACCTACGAGCAGTACTTC.

This clonotype was counted ten times or more. This sequence joins TRBV4-1 and TRBJ2-1, with 9 positions matching TRBD2. V was clipped by 0 bases and J by 8 bases; unmatched bases: 14. The germline V gene has CDR1 MGHRA and CDR2 YSYEKL. The CDR3 loop spans 18 amino acids. CDR3: CASSQDMGRGGSYDEQFF. CDR3 nucleotide sequence: TGCGCCAGCAGCCAAGATATGGGGCGGGGGGGCTCTTACGATGAGCAGTTCTTC.

The CDR3 spells CSARKRRGGEQFF. Here the CDR3 DNA reads TGCAGTGCGAGGAAGAGGCGAGGCGGTGAGCAGTTCTTC. V gene TRBV20-1 combines with J gene TRBJ2-1; no reliable D call. The ends were cut back, 6 bases at V and 9 bases at J, with 18 bases in the middle. Germline V CDR1 and CDR2: DFQATT, SNEGSKA (reference sequence). CDR3 length equals 13 residues.

The chain couples TRBV7-2 to TRBJ1-5, with 7 bases that match TRBD1. From germline, CDR1 is SGHTA and CDR2 FQGNSA. Trimming removed 5 bases from V and 11 bases from J; junction bases left unmatched: 12. The CDR3 has 14 amino acids. CDR3 residues: CASSQDRVRGTQHF. As DNA, the CDR3 is TGTGCCAGCAGCCAAGACAGGGTTAGGGGGACCCAGCATTTT.

This clonotype was seen more than once but under ten times. This chain joins TRBV29-1 and TRBJ1-2; D perhaps matches TRBD1 (5 bases). Germline CDR1 SQVTM, CDR2 ANQGSEA. V shed 6 bases and J shed 7 bases, with 15 bases lying between them. The CDR3 is 12 residues long. DNA of the CDR3: TGCAGCGTACTCGAAGGCGGGGGTGGCTACACCTTC. This codes for CSVLEGGGGYTF.

There are a few counts of this clonotype. The chain couples TRBV7-3 to TRBJ2-3; 10 nucleotides match TRBD2. Germline V lookup: CDR1 SGHTA, CDR2 FQGTGA. The CDR3 spans 16 residues. After removal of 2 bases from V and 2 bases from J, the junction contained 4 bases not matched to a gene. For the CDR3, the DNA is TGTGCCAGCAGCTTACAAGCGGGGGGGCTCACAGATACGCAGTATTTT. Amino acids: CASSLQAGGLTDTQYF.

This clonotype was seen more than once but under ten times. This sequence joins TRBV20-1 and TRBJ2-2; 9 bases line up with TRBD2. The germline CDR1 and CDR2 sequences are DFQATT and SNEGSKA (reference sequence). V shed 6 bases, J shed 1 base, and the junction held 3 bases outside the gene matches. The length of the CDR3 is 14 residues. CDR3 amino acids: CSARAGGNTGELFF. The CDR3 coding sequence is TGCAGTGCCCGAGCGGGAGGGAACACCGGGGAGCTGTTTTTT.

This clonotype was detected ten times or more. The V gene is TRBV14, the J gene TRBJ2-1, with 9 bases lining up with TRBD2. The V gene end was trimmed by 3 bases and the J gene end by 10 bases; junction bases not matched to a gene: 16. Germline V gene data show CDR1 as SGHDN and CDR2 as FVKESK. The CDR3 covers 17 residues. As DNA, the CDR3 is TGTGCCAGCAGCCACCGCCCTCTAGCGGGGCTCCCAAGAGAGCAGTTCTTC. Amino acids: CASSHRPLAGLPREQFF.

This clonotype was seen a few times. This chain uses TRBV11-3 with TRBJ2-3; no clear D. The germline gives CDR1 SGHNT, CDR2 YENEEA. The CDR3 extends over 14 amino acids. V was shortened by 3 bases and J by 0 bases, with 7 bases between the two germline ends. The CDR3 protein is CASSLVTSTDTQYF. The CDR3 DNA reads as TGTGCCAGCAGCTTGGTTACTAGCACAGATACGCAGTATTTT.

This clonotype was picked up a small number of times. V and J are TRBV24-1 and TRBJ2-5; D unclear. Trimming stripped 3 bases from V and 4 bases from J, with 14 bases between. Germline V lookup: CDR1 KGHDR, CDR2 SFDVKD. The CDR3 spans 15 residues. The CDR3 DNA reads as TGTGCCACCAGTGATAATGGCGTAGGTAGAGAGACCCAGTACTTC. Protein product: CATSDNGVGRETQYF.

A few counts support this clonotype. The chain employs TRBV20-1 and TRBJ1-1; D uncertain. CDR1 DFQATT and CDR2 SNEGSKA come from the germline V gene (reference sequence). The CDR3 has 13 amino acids. V lost 1 base, J lost 1 base, and 7 bases lay in between. This CDR3 reads CSARAEGNTEAFF. DNA of the CDR3: TGCAGTGCTAGAGCAGAAGGGAACACTGAAGCTTTCTTT.

This clonotype came up a few times. This sequence joins TRBV7-2 and TRBJ1-3, with D perhaps TRBD1 (6 bases). Germline V gene data show CDR1 as SGHTA and CDR2 as FQGNSA. Between the trimmed V and J ends, which lost 5 bases and 7 bases, there was a span of 12 bases. The CDR3 spans 13 residues. The CDR3 loop is CASSPGGPNTIYF. The CDR3 coding sequence is TGTGCCAGCAGCCCCGGGGGGCCGAACACCATATATTTT.

Here the CDR3 reads CASSSPTTGGNQPQHF. CDR3 bases: TGTGCCAGTAGTAGCCCCACAACAGGGGGCAATCAGCCCCAGCATTTT. J is TRBJ1-5 and V is TRBV19; 7 bases map to TRBD1. Germline V gene data show CDR1 as LNHDA and CDR2 as SQIVND (reference sequence). The CDR3 loop spans 16 amino acids. V trimming: 4 bases; J trimming: 2 bases; junction bases outside the gene matches: 8.

This chain joins TRBV7-3 and TRBJ1-1; possible D gene TRBD1, 5 bases. V was cut by 5 bases and J by 3 bases, with 10 bases left in between. The germline CDR1 and CDR2 sequences are SGHTA and FQGTGA. The CDR3 extends over 13 amino acids. The CDR3 nucleotides are TGTGCCAGCAGCGGGGGGAGGGACACTGAAGCTTTCTTT. As protein: CASSGGRDTEAFF.

The chain couples TRBV10-3 to TRBJ1-1; no clear D gene. V lost 4 bases to trimming and J lost 5 bases, with 11 bases between them. The length of the CDR3 is 13 residues. The germline V gene encodes CDR1 ENHRY and CDR2 SYGVKD. The CDR3 is CAISGRGDTEAFF. For the CDR3, the DNA is TGTGCCATCAGTGGGAGAGGCGATACTGAAGCTTTCTTT.

The V call is TRBV7-2, the J call TRBJ2-7; 8 nucleotides line up with TRBD2. Trimming removed 5 bases from V and 4 bases from J; junction bases left unmatched: 10. Germline V gene lookup returns CDR1 SGHTA and CDR2 FQGNSA. There are 15 residues in the CDR3. The CDR3 DNA follows: TGTGCCAGCAGCCAACCGCCGGGAGGGAGGTACGAGCAGTACTTC. Its translation is CASSQPPGGRYEQYF. Drawing the rest from reference TRBV7-2 and TRBJ2-7, the complete variable domain is GAGVSQSPSNKVTEKGKDVELRCDPISGHTALYWYRQSLGQGLEFLIYFQGNSAPDKSGLPSDRFSAERTGGSVSTLTIQRTQQEDSAVYLCASSQPPGGRYEQYFGPGTRLTVT.

The chain employs TRBV3-1 and TRBJ2-7, with no clear D. V gave up 3 bases and J gave up 2 bases, with 5 bases separating them. CDR1 and CDR2 from the germline V gene are LGHDT and YNNKEL (reference sequence). The CDR3 is 12 residues long. The CDR3 is CASSHLAYEQYF. For the CDR3, the DNA is TGTGCCAGCAGCCACCTGGCCTACGAGCAGTACTTC.

V usage is TRBV19 and J usage is TRBJ2-3, with D maybe TRBD1 (6 bases). Deletions cut 4 bases from V and 3 bases from J, with 8 bases between. The V gene's germline CDR1 is LNHDA and CDR2 SQIVND (reference sequence). The CDR3 sequence is 13 residues long. CDR3 sequence (DNA): TGTGCCAGTAGTACTCAGGGGACAGATACGCAGTATTTT. It yields the protein CASSTQGTDTQYF.

The chain uses TRBV5-1 and TRBJ2-1; TRBD1 matches 10 bases. The CDR3 covers 16 residues. With 0 bases clipped from V and 8 bases from J, the junction kept 8 bases outside the gene matches. In germline, CDR1 is SGHRS, CDR2 YFSETQ. DNA of the CDR3: TGCGCCAGCAGCTTGGGTCCGGGACAGGGGAGCGATGAGCAGTTCTTC. This sequence encodes CASSLGPGQGSDEQFF.

This chain uses TRBV6-6 with TRBJ1-2; D is uncertain. The CDR3 has 15 residues. Germline V CDR1 and CDR2: MNHNY, SVGAGI (reference sequence). V was trimmed by 0 bases and J by 1 base, leaving 9 bases between them. CDR3 nucleotides: TGTGCCAGCAGTTACTCATCAGGCGTTAACTATGGCTACACCTTC. As protein: CASSYSSGVNYGYTF.

V gene TRBV18 combines with J gene TRBJ2-5, with D possibly TRBD1 on 6 matching bases. V was cut by 2 bases and J by 5 bases, with 18 bases left in between. The germline V gene encodes CDR1 KGHSH and CDR2 LQKENI. The CDR3 runs 16 residues. The DNA for the CDR3 is TGTGCCAGCTCACCAAATCAGGGGCGGAGGATGGAGACCCAGTACTTC. It is translated as CASSPNQGRRMETQYF.

This clonotype was found a few times. J is TRBJ2-7 and V is TRBV5-6, with D unresolved. V lost 0 bases and J lost 6, with 22 bases in between. The CDR3 contains 17 residues. Germline CDR1 SGHDT, CDR2 YYEEEE. The CDR3 region is CASSLGWSWELMSEQYF. The DNA for the CDR3 is TGTGCCAGCAGCTTGGGCTGGTCCTGGGAACTTATGAGCGAGCAGTACTTC.

This chain links TRBV29-1 with TRBJ2-2; TRBD1 agrees at 8 bases. The V gene's germline CDR1 is SQVTM and CDR2 ANQGSEA. The CDR3 runs to 15 residues. J lost 1 base, V lost 7 bases, and 8 bases had no gene match. The CDR3 sequence: CSGRPGTGNTGELFF. The DNA of the CDR3 is TGCAGCGGCAGACCTGGGACAGGGAACACCGGGGAGCTGTTTTTT.

This clonotype appeared a few times. The V and J genes are TRBV7-9 and TRBJ2-3; the match to TRBD2 covers 9 bases. The CDR3 extends over 17 amino acids. The V and J ends lost 5 bases and 2 bases, in that order; junction bases with no gene match: 11. The germline gives CDR1 SEHNR, CDR2 FQNEAQ (reference sequence). This CDR3 reads CASSTLLSGRTTDTQYF. CDR3 DNA: TGTGCCAGCAGCACCCTTCTAAGCGGGAGGACCACAGATACGCAGTATTTT. The full variable domain, in which reference TRBV7-9 and TRBJ2-3 provide the parts outside the CDR3, is DTGVSQNPRHKITKRGQNVTFRCDPISEHNRLYWYRQTLGQGPEFLTYFQNEAQLEKSRLLSDRFSAERPKGSFSTLEIQRTEQGDSAMYLCASSTLLSGRTTDTQYFGPGTRLTVL.

V gene TRBV6-5 combines with J gene TRBJ2-3; maybe TRBD2 (7 bases). V lost 4 bases to trimming and J lost 2 bases, with 13 bases between them. Germline CDR1 MNHEY, CDR2 SVGAGI. The CDR3 loop spans 15 amino acids. CDR3 nucleotides: TGTGCCAGCAGTTTTTTGGGGGGGGCCACAGATACGCAGTATTTT. Amino acids: CASSFLGGATDTQYF.

This clonotype has a count of ten or more. This chain joins TRBV6-2 or TRBV6-3 and TRBJ2-7; 9 bases map to TRBD1. The CDR3 is 14 residues long. J gave up 2 bases and V 5 bases, and 4 bases lay outside the gene matches. Germline V gene data show CDR1 as MNHEY and CDR2 as SVGEGT. The CDR3 region is CASSDRTGAYEQYF. The CDR3 DNA reads TGTGCCAGCAGTGACAGGACAGGGGCCTACGAGCAGTACTTC.

This clonotype was detected a few times. CDR3 bases: TGTGCCTGGAGTGAAGGGAGCTATAGCAATCAGCCCCAGCATTTT. It specifies CAWSEGSYSNQPQHF. The chain joins TRBV30 to TRBJ1-5; D gene unclear. This CDR3 spans 15 amino acids. Trimming stripped 1 base from V and 0 bases from J, with 10 bases between. CDR1 is GTSNPN and CDR2 is SVGIG in the germline V gene (reference sequence).

A few counts support this clonotype. This chain uses TRBV7-8 with TRBJ2-5, with 9 bases fitting TRBD1. CDR1 SGHVS and CDR2 FQNEAQ come from the germline V gene. The CDR3 length is 16 residues. J gave up 5 bases and V 5 bases, and 12 bases lay outside the gene matches. In DNA, the CDR3 is TGTGCCAGCAGCCCACCTGGGACAGGGAATCCGGAGACCCAGTACTTC. Residues: CASSPPGTGNPETQYF.